A selection of T cell receptor beta chains follows, all from one sample in a study of cytomegalovirus exposure and HLA in healthy donors. Produced via immunoSEQ multiplex PCR; TCRdb's table is partial and in-frame only. The sample shows more than 95,000 clones, 65% to 85% of them seen only once. The sample was PBMCs. The receptors were sampled from a young man in good health and CMV-seropositive. The CDR3 runs from the conserved cysteine through the conserved F or W. Fields, in order: clone size, D gene, J gene, V gene, CDR3 protein, CDR3 DNA. The D gene is left open where the match is weak. Size tells how often a clone was seen (once, few, many) or the class of an expanded clone, and some rows leave it out.

>-|TRBD2|TRBJ2-7|TRBV4-1
CASSQYPGLADSYEQYF
TGCGCCAGCAGCCAGTATCCGGGACTAGCGGACTCCTACGAGCAGTACTTC
>-|-|TRBJ2-2|TRBV30
CAWKPLHRVDTGELFF
TGTGCCTGGAAACCTCTCCACAGGGTTGACACCGGGGAGCTGTTTTTT
>-|TRBD2|TRBJ2-7|TRBV6-5
CASSYRASGYEQYF
TGTGCCAGCAGTTACAGGGCTAGCGGGTACGAGCAGTACTTC
>-|-|TRBJ1-6|TRBV6-5
CASSLRTDSPLHF
TGTGCCAGCAGTTTAAGAACGGATTCACCCCTCCACTTT
>-|-|TRBJ2-7|TRBV20-1
CSARDNRAEYF
TGCAGTGCTAGAGATAACAGGGCGGAGTACTTC
>few|-|TRBJ1-2|TRBV4-1
CASSQGDRNYGYTF
TGCGCCAGCAGCCAAGGAGACAGAAACTATGGCTACACCTTC
>-|TRBD1|TRBJ2-1|TRBV9
CASSVGQGAYNEQFF
TGTGCCAGCAGCGTAGGACAGGGGGCATACAATGAGCAGTTCTTC
>-|-|TRBJ1-4|TRBV30
CAWSVPDIYGNNEKLFF
TGTGCCTGGAGTGTACCAGATATATACGGGAATAATGAAAAACTGTTTTTT
>-|TRBD2|TRBJ2-7|TRBV7-2
CASSLGTGGDYEQYF
TGTGCCAGCAGCCTAGGGACTGGGGGGGACTACGAGCAGTACTTC
>-|-|TRBJ2-7|TRBV7-9
CASSSAGSKAYEQYF
TGTGCCAGCAGTTCGGCCGGGAGTAAGGCCTACGAGCAGTACTTC
>-|TRBD1|TRBJ1-1|TRBV5-1
CASSFGASDRYTEAFF
TGCGCCAGCAGCTTTGGTGCTTCGGACAGGTACACTGAAGCTTTCTTT
>few|-|TRBJ2-7|TRBV6-5
CASSPRRVGYEQYF
TGTGCCAGCAGTCCCCGCAGGGTAGGGTACGAGCAGTACTTC
>-|TRBD2|TRBJ2-1|TRBV5-6
CASSTGEGLGYNEQFF
TGTGCCAGCAGCACCGGGGAGGGCCTAGGTTACAATGAGCAGTTCTTC
>once|-|TRBJ1-3|TRBV30
CAWKGAGNTIYF
TGTGCCTGGAAAGGGGCTGGAAACACCATATATTTT
>-|TRBD2|TRBJ2-2|TRBV6-5
CASGTSGELAGELFF
TGTGCCAGCGGGACTAGCGGGGAATTAGCCGGGGAGCTGTTTTTT
>-|-|TRBJ1-2|TRBV6-5
CASSYSQGNYGYTF
TGTGCCAGCAGTTACTCGCAGGGTAACTATGGCTACACCTTC
>few|TRBD1|TRBJ2-2|TRBV7-9
CASSLDRANTGELFF
TGTGCCAGCAGCTTGGACAGGGCGAACACCGGGGAGCTGTTTTTT
>-|TRBD1|TRBJ2-2|TRBV9
CASEGQGASGELFF
TGTGCCAGCGAGGGACAGGGGGCTTCCGGGGAGCTGTTTTTT
>-|-|TRBJ1-1|TRBV11-2
CASSLRPTRTEAFF
TGTGCCAGCAGCTTAAGGCCAACCAGGACTGAAGCTTTCTTT
>-|TRBD1|TRBJ1-1|TRBV19
CASSTGPGQGRDTEAFF
TGTGCCAGTAGTACCGGCCCGGGACAGGGTCGGGACACTGAAGCTTTCTTT
>-|TRBD1|TRBJ2-5|TRBV5-5
CASSPARGLETQYF
TGTGCCAGCAGCCCCGCCAGGGGGTTGGAGACCCAGTACTTC
>-|-|TRBJ2-7|TRBV19
CASSSGTYEQYF
TGTGCCAGTAGTTCCGGGACCTACGAGCAGTACTTC
>-|-|TRBJ2-5|TRBV5-1
CASSLGEETQYF
TGCGCCAGCAGCTTGGGAGAAGAGACCCAGTACTTC
>once|-|TRBJ1-2|TRBV29-1
CSSSTGTSNYGYTF
TGCAGCTCATCGACAGGAACCTCTAACTATGGCTACACCTTC
>-|TRBD1|TRBJ1-2|TRBV27
CASSGQGAVGYTF
TGTGCCAGCAGCGGACAGGGGGCCGTTGGCTACACCTTC
>-|-|TRBJ2-2|TRBV6-6
CASSYSQGTGELFF
TGTGCCAGCAGTTACTCACAGGGTACCGGGGAGCTGTTTTTT
>-|-|TRBJ1-5|TRBV5-6
CASSLGRPSNQPQHF
TGTGCCAGCAGCTTGGGGCGGCCTAGCAATCAGCCCCAGCATTTT
>-|-|TRBJ2-4|TRBV11-2
CASSTRLAKNIQYF
TGTGCCAGCAGCACCCGACTAGCCAAAAACATTCAGTACTTC
>-|-|TRBJ2-5|TRBV11-2
CASSFIAETQYF
TGTGCCAGCAGCTTTATAGCGGAGACCCAGTACTTC
>few|-|TRBJ2-5|TRBV19
CASESGGTQYF
TGTGCCTCGGAGTCGGGGGGCACCCAGTACTTC
>-|-|TRBJ2-5|TRBV5-1
CASSDDLGIETQYF
TGCGCCAGCAGCGATGATTTGGGCATCGAGACCCAGTACTTC
>-|TRBD2|TRBJ2-1|TRBV5-6
CASSKGTISSYNEQFF
TGTGCCAGCTCAAAGGGGACTATTAGCTCCTACAATGAGCAGTTCTTC
>-|-|TRBJ2-3|TRBV5-5
CASSLGAGSVPDTQYF
TGTGCCAGCAGCTTGGGTGCTGGGAGTGTCCCAGATACGCAGTATTTT
>-|-|TRBJ1-1|TRBV28
CASSLVWDFSTEAFF
TGTGCCAGCAGTTTAGTATGGGACTTCTCCACTGAAGCTTTCTTT